These 8 T cell receptor beta chains originate from one sample sequenced in a study of blood T cell repertoires in COVID-19. Sequencing used immunoSEQ multiplex PCR; TCRdb keeps in-frame clones, though not all of them. This table holds roughly 28,000 clones, 70% to 90% found once. Sequencing was done on a sample of peripheral blood. These TCRs come from a human donor in a cohort sampled during active COVID-19.

This clone was seen only a few times. J is TRBJ1-4 and V is TRBV6-5; possible D gene TRBD1, 5 bases. Germline assignment: CDR1 MNHEY and CDR2 SVGAGI. Trimming pared 6 bases from V and 1 base from J, leaving 12 bases between. The CDR3 sequence is 15 residues long. In DNA form, the CDR3 reads TGTGCCAGCAGCCGAAACCAGGGAACTAATGAAAAACTGTTTTTT. Protein: CASSRNQGTNEKLFF.

For the CDR3, the DNA is TGTGCCAGCAGCAACGTAGCGGGACCCATCTACAATGAGCAGTTCTTC. It specifies CASSNVAGPIYNEQFF. V usage is TRBV11-2 and J usage is TRBJ2-1; 8 bases are a match to TRBD2. The CDR3 has 16 residues. Germline trimming cut 5 bases from V and 3 bases from J; bases unmatched to any gene: 9. CDR1 and CDR2 (germline): SGHAT, FQNNGV. Supplemented by reference TRBV11-2 and TRBJ2-1, the full variable domain reads EAGVAQSPRYKIIEKRQSVAFWCNPISGHATLYWYQQILGQGPKLLIQFQNNGVVDDSQLPKDRFSAERLKGVDSTLKIQPAKLEDSAVYLCASSNVAGPIYNEQFFGPGTRLTVL.

The genes are TRBV6-5 and TRBJ1-1; possible D gene TRBD1, 5 bases. The CDR3 spans 14 residues. Per germline, CDR1 MNHEY and CDR2 SVGAGI. V dropped 6 bases and J dropped 5 bases, with 16 bases sitting between them. CDR3 sequence reads: CASRGAGGITEAFF. DNA for the CDR3: TGTGCCAGCAGAGGGGCGGGGGGAATAACTGAAGCTTTCTTT.

The chain recombines TRBV2 with TRBJ2-1; 13 positions match TRBD2. CDR1 is SNHLY, CDR2 FYNNEI, per germline. V was clipped by 5 bases and J by 6 bases; unmatched bases: 4. The CDR3 sequence is 15 residues long. The CDR3 region has the DNA TGTGCCAGCAGTCTACTAGCGGGAGGGCGCAATGAGCAGTTCTTC. Amino acids: CASSLLAGGRNEQFF.

This chain joins TRBV5-4 and TRBJ1-1; no clear D gene. The CDR3 length is 14 residues. With 0 bases removed from V and 1 base from J, the gap between germline ends came to 7 bases. The germline gives CDR1 SGHNT, CDR2 YYREEE (reference sequence). The CDR3 protein is CASSLDRSNTEAFF. DNA for the CDR3: TGTGCCAGCAGCTTGGACAGATCGAACACTGAAGCTTTCTTT.

The rearrangement uses TRBV5-6 and TRBJ2-7; 14 bases are a match to TRBD2. The V and J ends lost 4 bases and 4 bases, in that order; junction bases with no gene match: 4. From germline, CDR1 is SGHDT and CDR2 YYEEEE. The CDR3 consists of 15 residues. CDR3 sequence: CASSPGLAGVYEQYF. The CDR3 region has the DNA TGTGCCAGCAGCCCGGGACTAGCGGGGGTTTACGAGCAGTACTTC.

The chain is built from TRBV5-5 and TRBJ1-1; 12 bases line up with TRBD1. CDR1 and CDR2 (germline): SGHKS, YYEKEE (reference sequence). The J segment lost 0 bases and the V segment lost 3 bases, leaving 3 bases of the junction unmatched. The CDR3 consists of 16 residues. The CDR3 spells CASSSGQGALNTEAFF. CDR3 coding DNA: TGTGCCAGCAGCTCGGGACAGGGGGCTCTGAACACTGAAGCTTTCTTT.

V is TRBV27 and J is TRBJ2-2, with 9 positions matching TRBD1. V shed 3 bases, J shed 1 base, and the junction held 3 bases outside the gene matches. The CDR3 extends over 16 amino acids. Germline CDR1 and CDR2: MNHEY and SMNVEV (reference sequence). CDR3 in amino acids: CASSFWTGVNTGELFF. For the CDR3, the DNA is TGTGCCAGCAGTTTTTGGACAGGGGTGAACACCGGGGAGCTGTTTTTT.